This TCR beta chain is from a study of OX40 agonist ivuxolimab in advanced cancers. Broader study findings: Among T cells, CD8+ cells averaged more expanded clones than CD4+ cells.

As concerns this clone: Its target is unknown.

The protocol was immunoSEQ multiplex PCR, while the TCRdb copy is restricted to in-frame clones and leaves out a portion. Of around 55,000 clones in the sample, 75% to 90% were seen once. V lost 11 bases to trimming and J lost 0 bases, with 12 bases between them. This CDR3 is 13 amino acids long. Germline V gives CDR1 SGHTA, CDR2 FQGNSA. Sequenced material: CD4+ or CD8+ T cells sorted from blood, taken in a trial of the OX40 agonist ivuxolimab. The sequence was collected from an adult with an advanced solid tumor such as melanoma, head and neck, liver or kidney cancer. The V call is TRBV7-2, the J call TRBJ2-3; perhaps TRBD2 as D (7 bases). Here the CDR3 reads CAGGAASTDTQYF. As DNA, the CDR3 is TGTGCCGGGGGGGCAGCTAGCACAGATACGCAGTATTTT.